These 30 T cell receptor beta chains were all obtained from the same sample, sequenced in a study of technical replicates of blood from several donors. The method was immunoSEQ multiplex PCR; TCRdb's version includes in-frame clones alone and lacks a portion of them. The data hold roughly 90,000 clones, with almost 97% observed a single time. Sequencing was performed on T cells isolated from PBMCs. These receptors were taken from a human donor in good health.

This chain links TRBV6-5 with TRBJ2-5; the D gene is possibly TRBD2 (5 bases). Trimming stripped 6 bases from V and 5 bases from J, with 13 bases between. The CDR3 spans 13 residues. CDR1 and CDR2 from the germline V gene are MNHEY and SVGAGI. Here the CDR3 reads CASSTPGVETQYF. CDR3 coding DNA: TGTGCCAGCAGCACTCCCGGGGTGGAGACCCAGTACTTC.

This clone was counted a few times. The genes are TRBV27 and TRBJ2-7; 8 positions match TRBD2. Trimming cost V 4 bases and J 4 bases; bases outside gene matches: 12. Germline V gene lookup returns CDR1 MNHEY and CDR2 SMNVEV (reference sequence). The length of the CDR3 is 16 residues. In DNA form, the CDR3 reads TGTGCCAGCAGTTCCTGGACTAGCCTAGGTGGGTACGAGCAGTACTTC. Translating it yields CASSSWTSLGGYEQYF.

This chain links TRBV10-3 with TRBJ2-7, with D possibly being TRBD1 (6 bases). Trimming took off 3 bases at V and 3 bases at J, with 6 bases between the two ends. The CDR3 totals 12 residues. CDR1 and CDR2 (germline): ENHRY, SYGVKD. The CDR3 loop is CAISDRGYEQYF. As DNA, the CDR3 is TGTGCCATCAGTGACAGGGGCTACGAGCAGTACTTC.

The CDR3 protein is CASSQDFLLAGTDTQYF. The CDR3 region has the DNA TGCGCCAGCAGCCAAGATTTTTTGCTAGCGGGCACAGATACGCAGTATTTT. The genes are TRBV4-3 and TRBJ2-3, with TRBD2 matching 7 bases. V gave up 0 bases and J gave up 1 base; unmatched junction bases: 7. Germline CDR1 reads LGHNA; CDR2 reads YSLEER. The CDR3 sequence is 17 residues long.

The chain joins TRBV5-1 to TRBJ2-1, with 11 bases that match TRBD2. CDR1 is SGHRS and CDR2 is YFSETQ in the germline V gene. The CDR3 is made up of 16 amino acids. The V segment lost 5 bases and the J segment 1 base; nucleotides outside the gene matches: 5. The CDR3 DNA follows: TGCGCCAGCAGGGTAGCGGGAGGGGCTTCCTACAATGAGCAGTTCTTC. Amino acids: CASRVAGGASYNEQFF.

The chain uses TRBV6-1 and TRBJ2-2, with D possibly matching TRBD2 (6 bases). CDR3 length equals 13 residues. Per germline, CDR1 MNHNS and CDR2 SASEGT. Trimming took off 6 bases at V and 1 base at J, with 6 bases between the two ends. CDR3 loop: CASRTRNTGELFF. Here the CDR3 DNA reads TGTGCCAGCAGGACTAGGAACACCGGGGAGCTGTTTTTT.

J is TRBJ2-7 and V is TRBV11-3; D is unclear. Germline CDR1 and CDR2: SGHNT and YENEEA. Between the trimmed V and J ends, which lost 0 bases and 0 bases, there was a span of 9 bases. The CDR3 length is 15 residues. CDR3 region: CASSLDPRSSYEQYF. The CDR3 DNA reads TGTGCCAGCAGCTTAGACCCGCGGAGCTCCTACGAGCAGTACTTC.

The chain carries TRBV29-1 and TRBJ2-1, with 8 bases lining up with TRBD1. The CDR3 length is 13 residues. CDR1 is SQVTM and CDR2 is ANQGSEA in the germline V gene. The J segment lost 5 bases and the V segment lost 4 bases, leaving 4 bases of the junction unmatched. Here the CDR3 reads CSVAGTGNNEQFF. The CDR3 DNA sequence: TGCAGCGTTGCAGGGACAGGTAACAATGAGCAGTTCTTC.

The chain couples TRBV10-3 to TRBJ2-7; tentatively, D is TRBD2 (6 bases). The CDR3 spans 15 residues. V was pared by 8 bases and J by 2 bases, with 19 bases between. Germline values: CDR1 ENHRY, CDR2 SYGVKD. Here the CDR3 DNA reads TGTGCCATCCGAGAAGCCGGGGGATGGGCCTACGAGCAGTACTTC. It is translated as CAIREAGGWAYEQYF.

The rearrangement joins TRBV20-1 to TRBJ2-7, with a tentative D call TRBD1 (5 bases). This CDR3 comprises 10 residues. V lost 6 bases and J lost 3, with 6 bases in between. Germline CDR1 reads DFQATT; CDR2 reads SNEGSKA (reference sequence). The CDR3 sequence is CSARDYEQYF. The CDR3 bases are TGCAGTGCCAGGGACTACGAGCAGTACTTC.

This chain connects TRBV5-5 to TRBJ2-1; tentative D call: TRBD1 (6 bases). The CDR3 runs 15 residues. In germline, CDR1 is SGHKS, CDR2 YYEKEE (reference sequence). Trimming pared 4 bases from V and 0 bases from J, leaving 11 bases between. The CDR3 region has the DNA TGTGCCAGCAGCACGAGGGGGTTCTCCTACAATGAGCAGTTCTTC. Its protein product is CASSTRGFSYNEQFF.

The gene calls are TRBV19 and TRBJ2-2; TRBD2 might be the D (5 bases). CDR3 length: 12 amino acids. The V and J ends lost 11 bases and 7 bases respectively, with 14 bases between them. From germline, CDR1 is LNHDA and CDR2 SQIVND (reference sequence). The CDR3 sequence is CASTRVSGELFF. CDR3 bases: TGTGCCTCTACGAGGGTGAGCGGGGAGCTGTTTTTT.

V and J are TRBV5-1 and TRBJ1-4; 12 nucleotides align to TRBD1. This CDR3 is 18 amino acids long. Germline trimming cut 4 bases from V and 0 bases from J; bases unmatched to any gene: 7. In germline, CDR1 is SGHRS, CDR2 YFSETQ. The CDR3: CASSPGTGGGTTNEKLFF. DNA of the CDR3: TGCGCCAGCAGCCCCGGGACAGGGGGCGGCACAACTAATGAAAAACTGTTTTTT.

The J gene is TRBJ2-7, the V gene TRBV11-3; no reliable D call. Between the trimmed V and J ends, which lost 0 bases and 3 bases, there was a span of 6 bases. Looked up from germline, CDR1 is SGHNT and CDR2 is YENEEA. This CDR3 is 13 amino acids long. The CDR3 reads CASSLEASYEQYF. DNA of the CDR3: TGTGCCAGCAGCTTAGAAGCTAGCTACGAGCAGTACTTC.

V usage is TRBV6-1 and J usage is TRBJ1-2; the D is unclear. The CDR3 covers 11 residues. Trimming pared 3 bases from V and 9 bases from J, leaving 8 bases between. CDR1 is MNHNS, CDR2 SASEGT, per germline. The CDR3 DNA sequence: TGTGCCAGCAGTGACGGGTATCGCTACACCTTC. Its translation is CASSDGYRYTF.

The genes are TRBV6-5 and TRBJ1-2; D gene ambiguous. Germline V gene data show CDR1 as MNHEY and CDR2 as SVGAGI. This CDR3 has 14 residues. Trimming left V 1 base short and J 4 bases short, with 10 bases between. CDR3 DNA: TGTGCCAGCAGTTACTACAGTTCACCCTATGGCTACACCTTC. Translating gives CASSYYSSPYGYTF.

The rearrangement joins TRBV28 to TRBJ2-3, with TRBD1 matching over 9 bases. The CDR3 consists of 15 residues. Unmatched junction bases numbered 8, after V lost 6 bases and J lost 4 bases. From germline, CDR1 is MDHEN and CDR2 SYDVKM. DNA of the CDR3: TGTGCCAGCAGCCCCGGACAGGGGACCCCAGATACGCAGTATTTT. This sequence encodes CASSPGQGTPDTQYF.

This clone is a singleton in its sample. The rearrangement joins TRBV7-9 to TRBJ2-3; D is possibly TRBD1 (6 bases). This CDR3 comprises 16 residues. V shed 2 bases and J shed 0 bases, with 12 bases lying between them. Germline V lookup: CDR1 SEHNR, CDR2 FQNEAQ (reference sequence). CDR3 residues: CASSLKTGLSTDTQYF. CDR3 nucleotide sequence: TGTGCCAGCAGCTTAAAGACAGGCCTAAGCACAGATACGCAGTATTTT.

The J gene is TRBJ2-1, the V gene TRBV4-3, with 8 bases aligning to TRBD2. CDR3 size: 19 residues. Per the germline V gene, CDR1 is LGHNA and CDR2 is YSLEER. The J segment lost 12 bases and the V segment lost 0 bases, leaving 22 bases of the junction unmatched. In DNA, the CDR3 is TGCGCCAGCAGCCAAGAAACGGGAGGGGAATTAGCGGTCCCCTGGGGGCAGTTCTTC. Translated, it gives CASSQETGGELAVPWGQFF.

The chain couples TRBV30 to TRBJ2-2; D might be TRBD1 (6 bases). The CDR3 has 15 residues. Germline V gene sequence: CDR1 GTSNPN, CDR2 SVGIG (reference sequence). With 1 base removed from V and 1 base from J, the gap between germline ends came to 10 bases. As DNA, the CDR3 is TGTGCCTGGAGTGCCCCGGACAGGAACACCGGGGAGCTGTTTTTT. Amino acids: CAWSAPDRNTGELFF. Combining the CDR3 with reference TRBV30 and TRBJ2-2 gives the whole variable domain SQTIHQWPATLVQPVGSPLSLECTVEGTSNPNLYWYRQAAGRGLQLLFYSVGIGQISSEVPQNLSASRPQDRQFILSSKKLLLSDSGFYLCAWSAPDRNTGELFFGEGSRLTVL.

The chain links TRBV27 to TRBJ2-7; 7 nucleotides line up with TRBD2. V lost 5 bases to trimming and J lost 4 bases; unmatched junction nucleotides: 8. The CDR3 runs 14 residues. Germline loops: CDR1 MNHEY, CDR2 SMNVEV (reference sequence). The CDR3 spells CASSIGLVGYEQYF. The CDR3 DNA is TGTGCCAGCAGTATAGGACTAGTTGGGTACGAGCAGTACTTC.

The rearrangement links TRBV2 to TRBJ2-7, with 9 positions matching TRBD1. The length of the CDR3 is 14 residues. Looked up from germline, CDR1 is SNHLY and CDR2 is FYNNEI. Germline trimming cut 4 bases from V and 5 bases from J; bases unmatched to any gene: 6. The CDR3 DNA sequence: TGTGCCAGCAGTGGGACAGGGGATGTCCACGAGCAGTACTTC. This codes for CASSGTGDVHEQYF.

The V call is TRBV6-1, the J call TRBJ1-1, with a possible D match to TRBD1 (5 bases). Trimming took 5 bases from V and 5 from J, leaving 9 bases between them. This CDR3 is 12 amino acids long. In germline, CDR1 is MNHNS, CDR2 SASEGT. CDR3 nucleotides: TGTGCCAGCAGTCTCGACAGTACTGAAGCTTTCTTT. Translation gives CASSLDSTEAFF.

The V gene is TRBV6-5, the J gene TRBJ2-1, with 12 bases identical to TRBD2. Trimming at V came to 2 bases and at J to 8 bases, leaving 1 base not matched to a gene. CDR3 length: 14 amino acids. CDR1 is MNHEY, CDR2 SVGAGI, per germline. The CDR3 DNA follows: TGTGCCAGCAGTTACGGACTAGCGGGGCATGAGCAGTTCTTC. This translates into CASSYGLAGHEQFF.

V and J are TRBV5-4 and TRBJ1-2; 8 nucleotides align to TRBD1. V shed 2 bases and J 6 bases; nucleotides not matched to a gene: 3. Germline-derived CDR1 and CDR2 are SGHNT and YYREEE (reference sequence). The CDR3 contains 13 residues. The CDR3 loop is CASSFQGANGYTF. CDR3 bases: TGTGCCAGCAGCTTTCAGGGGGCGAATGGCTACACCTTC.

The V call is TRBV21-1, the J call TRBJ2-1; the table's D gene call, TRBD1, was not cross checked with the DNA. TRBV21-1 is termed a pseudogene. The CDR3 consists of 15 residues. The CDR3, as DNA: TGTGCCAGCTTACCAAACAAACAGTCAGTCGATGAGCAGTTCTTC. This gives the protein CASLPNKQSVDEQFF.

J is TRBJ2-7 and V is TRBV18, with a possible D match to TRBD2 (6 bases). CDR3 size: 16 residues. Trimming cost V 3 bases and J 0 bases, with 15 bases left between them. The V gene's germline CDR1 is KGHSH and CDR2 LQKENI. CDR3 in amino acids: CASSPSGGTNSYEQYF. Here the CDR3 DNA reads TGTGCCAGCTCACCCTCTGGGGGGACCAACTCCTACGAGCAGTACTTC.

The CDR3 spells CSAKTSSLYEQYF. Here the CDR3 DNA reads TGCAGCGCTAAGACTAGCAGCCTCTACGAGCAGTACTTC. This sequence joins TRBV29-1 and TRBJ2-5; TRBD2 matches at 7 bases. Near its end, the DNA agrees better with TRBJ2-7, so the J call may be wrong. This CDR3 has 13 amino acids. Germline assignment: CDR1 SQVTM and CDR2 ANQGSEA.

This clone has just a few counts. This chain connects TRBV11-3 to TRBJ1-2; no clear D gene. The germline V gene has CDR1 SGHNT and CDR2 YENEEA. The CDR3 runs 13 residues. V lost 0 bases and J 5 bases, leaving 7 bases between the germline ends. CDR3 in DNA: TGTGCCAGCAGCTTAGACAGCGCGTATGGCTACACCTTC. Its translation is CASSLDSAYGYTF.

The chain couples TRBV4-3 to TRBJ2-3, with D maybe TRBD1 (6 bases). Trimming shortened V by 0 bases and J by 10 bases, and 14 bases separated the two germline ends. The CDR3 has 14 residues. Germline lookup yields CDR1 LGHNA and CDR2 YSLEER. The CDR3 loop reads CASSQEGAKGAQYF. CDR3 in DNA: TGCGCCAGCAGCCAAGAGGGGGCCAAGGGGGCGCAGTATTTT.